This TCR beta chain was obtained from a study of T-cell memory formation after mild COVID-19 (dated by TCRdb to 2020 to 2023). For context, the study as a whole: TCR sequence clusters from the two donors were found to be largely donor specific. In a couple of donors, T-cell clones that expanded and contracted after mild COVID-19 were tracked by sequencing TCRalpha and TCRbeta repertoires over time. The cohort comprised two young, previously healthy adult volunteers, one female and one male. What the research found in general, with its limitations: SARS-CoV-2 specificity of the second-wave clones peaking on day 37 was not confirmed. Contracting CD4+ clones appeared mostly in the CM and EM memory subsets, whereas CD8+ clones were enriched in EMRA. Only two mild cases were covered in the study, and larger cohorts including severe cases with pre-infection samples were considered necessary. Some responding clones were found in pre-infection memory, which suggests that pre-existing cross-reactive memory T cells took part in the SARS-CoV-2 response. Balanced CD4/CD8 phenotypes were observed for clones contracting from day 15 to 85, whereas a bias towards CD4+ was observed for a second wave of clones expanding from day 15 to 37.

PBMCs were isolated by Ficoll-Paque density gradient centrifugation. The instrument given in TCRdb is Illumina NovaSeq 6000. TCRalpha and TCRbeta cDNA libraries were constructed by 5'RACE with constant-segment primers, with sample barcodes and unique molecular identifiers being introduced. Trizol reagent was used to extract RNA from every sample. The libraries were amplified in two PCR steps, and the second step added a second sample barcode and Illumina TruSeq adapters. The libraries were sequenced on an Illumina NovaSeq using 2 x 150 bp paired-end reads. The study's processing was this. Reads were demultiplexed and collapsed into UMI-guided consensus sequences with migec v1.2.7. Using mixcr v2.1.11, the UMI consensuses were aligned to TRA and TRB V and J templates and assembled into clonotypes. A clonotype was counted as expanded or contracted only when both edgeR and NoisET called the clonotype significant, with the noise models trained on biological replicates. For edgeR calls, the thresholds were a false discovery rate-adjusted p below 0.01 and a log2 fold-change of 1. As an exploratory analysis of dynamics, max-normalized trajectories of the 1000 most abundant clonotypes were examined with PCA combined with hierarchical clustering. Separately sequenced CD4+ and CD8+ repertoires were used to assign the CD4 or CD8 phenotype of responding clones. TCRdb reprocessed the public reads (quality trimming at Q25 with fastp, clone calling with MiXCR) and kept in-frame beta chains. When rows share a CDR3 protein, they turn into one entry using the most common DNA and genes. TCRdb, rather than the study authors, made the V and J calls. In all, the sample holds 180,000 or so distinct CDR3 sequences, and around a tenth of those were seen once. Together, the top ten hold around 3.8% of the sample.

Its CDR3 holds 12 amino acids, cysteine through phenylalanine. Just CDR3 DNA is preserved here, 36 bases in frame from base 1. V sheds 5 bases and J sheds 4 bases, leaving 10 bases between their ends. The CDR1 and CDR2 encoded by the germline V gene (reference sequence) are GTSNPN and SVGIG. This clonotype was found many times. Which antigen it targets is not known. Base qualities are not provided; no much larger clone lies one nucleotide away. The V and J segments used are TRBV30 and TRBJ2-3; no confident D gene assignment can be made. The source of this sequence is a man between 18 and 29 years old who had mild COVID-19 (a few samples of this study predate the infection). The sample titles of this study are shuffled in the database, so cell type and time point are left out; the donor was told from shared clones. The source material was PBMCs or a T cell subset sorted from them (not recorded which). Here the CDR3 is given as CAWSEGSDTQYF. In nucleotide form, the sequence is TGTGCCTGGTCGGAAGGATCAGATACGCAGTATTTT.